The text below deals with one TCR beta chain. The antigen remains unidentified. The data are from a study of T cells in localized non-small cell lung cancer. Germline trimming cut 1 base from V and 4 bases from J; bases unmatched to any gene: 3. Germline CDR1 and CDR2: SQVTM and ANQGSEA. The CDR3 totals 15 residues. The table came from immunoSEQ multiplex PCR; TCRdb's copy has only in-frame clones and leaves some out. The sample carries about 52,000 clones, 80% recorded once. The study's findings and limits: Because sequencing included only one region (of the tumor), heterogeneity remains possible. A higher density of T cells in blood coincided with extended overall survival.

The V call is TRBV29-1, the J call TRBJ2-7, with TRBD2 identical over 14 bases. The clonotype comes from a woman aged 40 to 75 with stage II lung adenocarcinoma. Here the sequenced sample was PBMCs, taken before any cancer treatment. CDR3 bases: TGCAGCGTTGAAGGGACTAGCGGGGGGACATACGAGCAGTACTTC. Its translation: CSVEGTSGGTYEQYF.